The source of this T cell receptor beta chain is a study of breast tumors, draining lymph nodes, adjacent tissues. General study findings and limits: Tumor repertoires ranked between lymph nodes and nontumor tissue in diversity, with V and J gene preferences.

TCRdb independently ran MiXCR on the multiplex PCR reads; one entry per CDR3 protein. In the table there are about 230,000 distinct CDR3 sequences, about a third of which are singletons. V lost 4 bases, J lost 12 bases, and 18 bases lay in between. The CDR3 totals 14 residues. A remark on this clonotype: Its cognate antigen is unknown.

Axillary draining lymph nodes of breast cancer patients supplied the node samples. The chain has TRBV12-3 or TRBV12-4 and TRBJ1-4; D ambiguous. Sequencing input: axillary lymph node tissue. The TCR was taken from a female donor with breast cancer. Some clones in this sample may be carry-over from other donors' samples. CDR3 DNA sequence: TGTGCCAGCAGTTCCTCATCCGCGGGAGCGGAACTGTTTTTT. The encoded protein is CASSSSSAGAELFF.